This entry lists 12 T cell receptor beta chains sequenced from one sample in a study of blood T cell repertoires in COVID-19. TCRdb's table, derived via immunoSEQ multiplex PCR, lists solely in-frame clones and lacks some. Of roughly 150,000 clones listed, around 82% are singletons. The sequenced sample consisted of PBMCs or T cells enriched from blood (not recorded which). The receptors were gathered from a man between 60 and 75 years old who had recovered from COVID-19.

V usage is TRBV18 and J usage is TRBJ1-6; TRBD1 matches at 11 bases. The CDR3 runs to 17 residues. CDR1 is KGHSH, CDR2 LQKENI, per germline. J was trimmed by 6 bases and V by 2 bases; bases with no gene match: 6. CDR3 amino acids: CASSPSGQGASNSPLHF. The CDR3, as DNA: TGTGCCAGCTCACCATCTGGACAGGGGGCGAGTAATTCACCCCTCCACTTT.

The rearrangement uses TRBV12-5 and TRBJ2-7; D is unresolved. The CDR3 runs to 16 residues. Trimming left V 2 bases short and J 2 bases short, with 16 bases between. In germline, CDR1 is LGHNT, CDR2 FRNRAP. CDR3 amino acids: CASGLNRTTRPYEQYF. For the CDR3, the DNA is TGTGCTAGTGGTTTGAACCGCACTACACGACCCTACGAGCAGTACTTC. Combining the CDR3 with reference TRBV12-5 and TRBJ2-7 gives the whole variable domain DARVTQTPRHKVTEMGQEVTMRCQPILGHNTVFWYRQTMMQGLELLAYFRNRAPLDDSGMPKDRFSAEMPDATLATLKIQPSEPRDSAVYFCASGLNRTTRPYEQYFGPGTRLTVT.

The rearrangement links TRBV6-1 to TRBJ1-2; D remains unclear. This CDR3 contains 13 residues. Germline CDR1 MNHNS, CDR2 SASEGT. V was pared by 2 bases and J by 2 bases, with 6 bases between. CDR3 loop: CASSEQINYGYTF. In nucleotides, the CDR3 is TGTGCCAGCAGTGAACAGATCAACTATGGCTACACCTTC.

The gene calls are TRBV5-4 and TRBJ2-3; 13 bases line up with TRBD2. Germline assignment: CDR1 SGHNT and CDR2 YYREEE (reference sequence). This CDR3 has 20 amino acids. Trimming at V came to 6 bases and at J to 3 bases, leaving 19 bases not matched to a gene. Written as DNA, the CDR3 is TGTGCCAGCACCGCCGGGGGTGGGACTAGCGGGAATTACCAAACAGATACGCAGTATTTT. Encoded protein: CASTAGGGTSGNYQTDTQYF.

This sequence joins TRBV9 and TRBJ2-3, with D possibly matching TRBD2 (5 bases). V was clipped by 1 base and J by 4 bases, with 16 bases between them. The CDR3 length is 16 residues. Germline assignment: CDR1 SGDLS and CDR2 YYNGEE. CDR3 residues: CASSVQAGRSADTQYF. The CDR3 nucleotides are TGTGCCAGCAGCGTACAGGCGGGCCGCTCGGCAGATACGCAGTATTTT.

This chain connects TRBV11-2 to TRBJ2-2; no firm D call. The V and J ends lost 7 bases and 4 bases respectively, with 10 bases between them. The CDR3 has 13 residues. Germline loops: CDR1 SGHAT, CDR2 FQNNGV. The CDR3 is CASTTSFTGELFF. CDR3 nucleotide sequence: TGTGCCAGCACCACAAGTTTCACCGGGGAGCTGTTTTTT.

The chain joins TRBV5-1 to TRBJ2-1, with 9 nucleotides matching TRBD2. Germline CDR1 SGHRS, CDR2 YFSETQ. The trim removed 3 bases at V and 0 bases at J, leaving 7 bases unmatched. The CDR3 loop spans 17 amino acids. The CDR3 loop reads CASSSTTSGSSYNEQFF. Written as DNA, the CDR3 is TGCGCCAGCAGCTCCACGACTAGCGGAAGCTCCTACAATGAGCAGTTCTTC.

The rearrangement links TRBV7-3 to TRBJ2-7, with 8 bases lining up with TRBD2. The CDR3 contains 15 residues. Germline lookup yields CDR1 SGHTA and CDR2 FQGTGA. The V gene end was trimmed by 5 bases and the J gene end by 4 bases; junction bases not matched to a gene: 10. The chain's CDR3 is CASSTSSGSGYEQYF. CDR3 bases: TGTGCCAGCAGCACCTCGAGCGGGAGTGGGTACGAGCAGTACTTC.

The rearrangement links TRBV6-5 to TRBJ2-7; D is perhaps TRBD2 (5 bases). The germline V gene encodes CDR1 MNHEY and CDR2 SVGAGI. The CDR3 has 15 residues. Trimming took 7 bases from V and 0 from J, leaving 16 bases between them. CDR3 in DNA: TGTGCCAGCAAGCGGAGCGGTCCAAGCTCCTACGAGCAGTACTTC. Its protein product is CASKRSGPSSYEQYF.

The V gene is TRBV5-1, the J gene TRBJ2-7, with 13 bases matching TRBD2. Germline lookup yields CDR1 SGHRS and CDR2 YFSETQ. The CDR3 is 19 residues long. After removal of 0 bases from V and 2 bases from J, the junction contained 11 bases not matched to a gene. CDR3 DNA: TGCGCCAGCAGCTTGGGGGGACTAGCGGGGCCCACCCCCCCCTACGAGCAGTACTTC. Amino acid sequence: CASSLGGLAGPTPPYEQYF. Combining the CDR3 with reference TRBV5-1 and TRBJ2-7 gives the whole variable domain KAGVTQTPRYLIKTRGQQVTLSCSPISGHRSVSWYQQTPGQGLQFLFEYFSETQRNKGNFPGRFSGRQFSNSRSEMNVSTLELGDSALYLCASSLGGLAGPTPPYEQYFGPGTRLTVT.

This clone was seen once. The genes are TRBV6-1 and TRBJ1-4; no clear D gene. Trimming cost V 2 bases and J 5 bases, with 12 bases left between them. The CDR3 is 15 residues long. The germline V gene has CDR1 MNHNS and CDR2 SASEGT. The CDR3 reads CASSELGSANEKLFF. The CDR3 coding sequence is TGTGCCAGCAGTGAATTGGGCTCGGCAAATGAAAAACTGTTTTTT.

This sequence joins TRBV19 and TRBJ2-1; D unresolved. V was trimmed by 3 bases and J by 7 bases, leaving 10 bases between them. Looked up from germline, CDR1 is LNHDA and CDR2 is SQIVND (reference sequence). This CDR3 contains 13 residues. CDR3 region: CASSITPHNEQFF. In DNA, the CDR3 is TGTGCCAGTAGTATTACTCCCCATAATGAGCAGTTCTTC.